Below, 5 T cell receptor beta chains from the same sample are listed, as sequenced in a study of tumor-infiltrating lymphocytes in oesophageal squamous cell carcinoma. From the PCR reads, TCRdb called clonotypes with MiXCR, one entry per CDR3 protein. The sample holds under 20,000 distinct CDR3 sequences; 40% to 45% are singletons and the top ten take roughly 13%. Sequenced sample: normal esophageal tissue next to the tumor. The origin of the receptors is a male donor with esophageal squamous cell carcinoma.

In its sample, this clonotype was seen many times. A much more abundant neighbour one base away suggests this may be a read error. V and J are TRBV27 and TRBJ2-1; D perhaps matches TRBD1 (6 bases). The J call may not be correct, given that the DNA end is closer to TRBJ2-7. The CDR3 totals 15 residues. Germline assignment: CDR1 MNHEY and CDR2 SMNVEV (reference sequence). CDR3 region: CASSLGAGAYNEQYF. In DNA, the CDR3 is TGTGCCAGCAGTTTAGGGGCAGGGGCCTACAATGAGCAGTACTTC.

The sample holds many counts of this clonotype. The CDR3 coding sequence is TGTGCCAGCAGAACCCAGACAGGGGCCACAGATACGCAGTATTTT. Translating it yields CASRTQTGATDTQYF. The chain has TRBV6-1 and TRBJ2-3; 8 bases map to TRBD1. The V gene's germline CDR1 is MNHNS and CDR2 SASEGT. CDR3 length: 15 residues. J gave up 2 bases and V 6 bases, and 7 bases lay outside the gene matches.

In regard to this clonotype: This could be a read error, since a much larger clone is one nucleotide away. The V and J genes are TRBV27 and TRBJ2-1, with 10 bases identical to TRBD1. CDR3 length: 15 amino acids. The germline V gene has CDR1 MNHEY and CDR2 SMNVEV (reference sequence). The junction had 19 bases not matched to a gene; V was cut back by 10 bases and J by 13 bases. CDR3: CANRQSAGTGETQFF. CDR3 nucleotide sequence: TGTGCCAACAGACAATCCGCCGGGACAGGGGAGACCCAGTTCTTC.

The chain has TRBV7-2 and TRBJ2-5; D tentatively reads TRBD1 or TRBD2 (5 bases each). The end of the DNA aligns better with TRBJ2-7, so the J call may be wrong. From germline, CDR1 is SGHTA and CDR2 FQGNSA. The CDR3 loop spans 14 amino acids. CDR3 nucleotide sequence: TGTGCCAGCAGCTTAGTAGAGGGGTCCTACGAGCAGTACTTC. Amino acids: CASSLVEGSYEQYF.

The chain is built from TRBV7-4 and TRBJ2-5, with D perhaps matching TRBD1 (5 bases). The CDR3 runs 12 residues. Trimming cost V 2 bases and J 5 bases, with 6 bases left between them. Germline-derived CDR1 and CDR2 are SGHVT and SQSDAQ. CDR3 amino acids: CASSLSGETQYF. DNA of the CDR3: TGTGCCAGCAGCTTATCAGGGGAGACCCAGTACTTC. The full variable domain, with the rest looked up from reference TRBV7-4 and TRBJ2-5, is GAGVSQSPRYKVAKRGRDVALRCDSISGHVTLYWYRQTLGQGSEVLTYSQSDAQRDKSGRPSGRFSAERPERSVSTLKIQRTEQGDSAVYLCASSLSGETQYFGPGTRLLVL.